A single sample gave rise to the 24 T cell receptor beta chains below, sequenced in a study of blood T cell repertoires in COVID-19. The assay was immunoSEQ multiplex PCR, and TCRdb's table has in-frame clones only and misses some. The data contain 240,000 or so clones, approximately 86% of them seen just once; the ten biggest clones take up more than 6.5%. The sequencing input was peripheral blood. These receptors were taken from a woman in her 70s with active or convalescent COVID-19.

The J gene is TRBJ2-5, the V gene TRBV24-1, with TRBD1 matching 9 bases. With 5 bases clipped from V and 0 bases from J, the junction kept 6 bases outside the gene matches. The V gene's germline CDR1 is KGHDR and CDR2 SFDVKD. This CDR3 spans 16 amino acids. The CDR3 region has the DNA TGTGCCACCAGTGTTGGCGACAGGGGGTACCAAGAGACCCAGTACTTC. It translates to CATSVGDRGYQETQYF.

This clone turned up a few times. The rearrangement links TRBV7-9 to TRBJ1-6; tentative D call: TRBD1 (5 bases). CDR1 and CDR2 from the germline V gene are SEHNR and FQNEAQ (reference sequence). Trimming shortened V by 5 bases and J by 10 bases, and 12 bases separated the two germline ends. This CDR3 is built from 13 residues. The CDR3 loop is CASSPQGRSPLHF. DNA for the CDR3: TGTGCCAGCAGCCCCCAGGGAAGGTCACCCCTCCACTTT.

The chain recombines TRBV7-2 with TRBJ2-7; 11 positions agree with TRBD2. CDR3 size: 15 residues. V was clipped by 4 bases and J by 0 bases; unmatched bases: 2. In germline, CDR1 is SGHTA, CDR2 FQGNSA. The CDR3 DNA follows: TGTGCCAGCAGCTCTAGCGGGGGGTTCTCCTACGAGCAGTACTTC. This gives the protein CASSSSGGFSYEQYF.

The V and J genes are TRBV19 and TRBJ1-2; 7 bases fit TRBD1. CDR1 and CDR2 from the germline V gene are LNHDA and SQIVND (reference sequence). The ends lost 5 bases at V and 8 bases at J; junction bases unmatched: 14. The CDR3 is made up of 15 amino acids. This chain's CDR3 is CASSLDRVIVEGYTF. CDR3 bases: TGTGCCAGTAGTCTCGACAGGGTGATCGTGGAAGGCTACACCTTC.

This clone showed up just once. In DNA form, the CDR3 reads TGTGCCAGCAGCCAGGGGGGCGACTATGGCTACACCTTC. Amino acids: CASSQGGDYGYTF. J is TRBJ1-2 and V is TRBV5-5; 7 bases match TRBD1. The CDR3 contains 13 residues. Germline V gene data show CDR1 as SGHKS and CDR2 as YYEKEE (reference sequence). V shed 4 bases, J shed 3 bases, and the junction held 3 bases outside the gene matches.

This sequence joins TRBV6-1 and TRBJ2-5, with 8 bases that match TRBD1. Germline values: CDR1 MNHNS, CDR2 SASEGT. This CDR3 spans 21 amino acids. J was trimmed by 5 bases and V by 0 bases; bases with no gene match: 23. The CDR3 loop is CASSEAPRGTSASGGAETQYF. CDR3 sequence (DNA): TGTGCCAGCAGTGAAGCGCCGCGAGGGACGAGCGCTTCAGGGGGCGCTGAGACCCAGTACTTC.

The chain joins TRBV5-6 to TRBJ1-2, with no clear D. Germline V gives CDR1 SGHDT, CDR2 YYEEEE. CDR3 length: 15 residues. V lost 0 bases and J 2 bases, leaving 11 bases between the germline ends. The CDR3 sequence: CASSLGGLLNYGYTF. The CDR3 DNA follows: TGTGCCAGCAGCTTGGGTGGGCTTTTGAACTATGGCTACACCTTC. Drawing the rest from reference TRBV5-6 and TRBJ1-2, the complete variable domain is DAGVTQSPTHLIKTRGQQVTLRCSPKSGHDTVSWYQQALGQGPQFIFQYYEEEERQRGNFPDRFSGHQFPNYSSELNVNALLLGDSALYLCASSLGGLLNYGYTFGSGTRLTVV.

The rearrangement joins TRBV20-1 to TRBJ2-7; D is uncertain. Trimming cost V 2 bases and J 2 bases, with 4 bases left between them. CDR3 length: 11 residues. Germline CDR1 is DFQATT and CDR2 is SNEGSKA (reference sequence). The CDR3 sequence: CSARQTYEQYF. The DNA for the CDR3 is TGCAGTGCTAGACAGACCTACGAGCAGTACTTC.

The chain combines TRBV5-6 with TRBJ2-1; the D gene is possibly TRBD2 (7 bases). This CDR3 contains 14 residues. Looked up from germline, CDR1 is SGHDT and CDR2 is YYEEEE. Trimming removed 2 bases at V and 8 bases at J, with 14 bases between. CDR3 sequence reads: CASSFGRGGHEQFF. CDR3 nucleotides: TGTGCCAGCAGCTTTGGTAGGGGGGGACATGAGCAGTTCTTC.

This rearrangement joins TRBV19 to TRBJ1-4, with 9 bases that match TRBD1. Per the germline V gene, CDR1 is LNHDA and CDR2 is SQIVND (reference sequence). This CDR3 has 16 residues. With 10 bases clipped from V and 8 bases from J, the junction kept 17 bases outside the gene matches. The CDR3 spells CATHRGPIPTGEKLFF. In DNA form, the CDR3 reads TGTGCCACCCACAGGGGGCCAATCCCAACGGGAGAAAAACTGTTTTTT.

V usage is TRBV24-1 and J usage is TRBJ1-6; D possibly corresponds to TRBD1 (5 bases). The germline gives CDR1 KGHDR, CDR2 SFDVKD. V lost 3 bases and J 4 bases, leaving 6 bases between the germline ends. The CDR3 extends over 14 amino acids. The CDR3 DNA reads TGTGCCACCAGTGATGACAGTTATAATTCACCCCTCCACTTT. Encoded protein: CATSDDSYNSPLHF.

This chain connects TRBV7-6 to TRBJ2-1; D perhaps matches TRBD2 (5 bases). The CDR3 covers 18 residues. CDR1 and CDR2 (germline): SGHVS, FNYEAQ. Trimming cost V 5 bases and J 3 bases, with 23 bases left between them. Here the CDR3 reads CASSPGEGMGALYNEQFF. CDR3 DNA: TGTGCCAGCAGCCCCGGGGAAGGCATGGGCGCCCTCTACAATGAGCAGTTCTTC.

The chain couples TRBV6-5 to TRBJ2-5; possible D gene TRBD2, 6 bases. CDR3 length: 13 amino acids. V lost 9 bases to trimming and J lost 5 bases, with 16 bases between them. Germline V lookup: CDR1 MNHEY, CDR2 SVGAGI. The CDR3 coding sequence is TGTGCCAGTTTGGGACTTGGGGGGGAGACCCAGTACTTC. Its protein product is CASLGLGGETQYF.

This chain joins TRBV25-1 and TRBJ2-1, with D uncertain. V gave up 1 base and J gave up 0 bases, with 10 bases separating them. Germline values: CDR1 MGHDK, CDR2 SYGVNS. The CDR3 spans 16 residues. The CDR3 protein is CASSESTPSSYNEQFF. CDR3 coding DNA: TGTGCCAGCAGTGAATCGACCCCTAGCTCCTACAATGAGCAGTTCTTC.

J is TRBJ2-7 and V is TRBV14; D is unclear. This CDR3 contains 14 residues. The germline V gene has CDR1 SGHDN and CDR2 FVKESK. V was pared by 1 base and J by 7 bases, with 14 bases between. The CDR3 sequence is CASSQVKLRGEQYF. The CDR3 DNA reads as TGTGCCAGCAGCCAAGTTAAGTTGAGAGGTGAGCAGTACTTC.

The CDR3 DNA reads TGCGCCAGCAGCCAAGCGACTAGCGGGGGGGCCCGGCAGTACTTC. It specifies CASSQATSGGARQYF. J is TRBJ2-7 and V is TRBV4-3, with 14 bases fitting TRBD2. V gave up 1 base and J gave up 9 bases; unmatched junction bases: 5. The CDR3 runs 15 residues. Germline V gene data show CDR1 as LGHNA and CDR2 as YSLEER.

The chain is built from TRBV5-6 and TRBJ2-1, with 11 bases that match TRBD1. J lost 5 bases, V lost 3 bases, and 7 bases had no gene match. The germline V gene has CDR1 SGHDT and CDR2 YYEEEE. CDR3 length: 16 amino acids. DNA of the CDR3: TGTGCCAGCAGCTGGGACAGGGGGATTGCTGACAATGAGCAGTTCTTC. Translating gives CASSWDRGIADNEQFF.

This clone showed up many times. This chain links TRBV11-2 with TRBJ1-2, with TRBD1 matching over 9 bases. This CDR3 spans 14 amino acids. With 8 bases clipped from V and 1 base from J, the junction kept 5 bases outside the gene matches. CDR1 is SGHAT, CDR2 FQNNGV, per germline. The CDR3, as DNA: TGTGCCAGCCGGGACAGGGAGATTAACTATGGCTACACCTTC. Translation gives CASRDREINYGYTF.

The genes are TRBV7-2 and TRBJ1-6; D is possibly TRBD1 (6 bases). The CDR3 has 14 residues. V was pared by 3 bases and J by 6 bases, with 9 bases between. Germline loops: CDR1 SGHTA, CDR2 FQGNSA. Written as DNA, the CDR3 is TGTGCCAGCAGCTTGAGGGGGTTTAATTCACCCCTCCACTTT. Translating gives CASSLRGFNSPLHF. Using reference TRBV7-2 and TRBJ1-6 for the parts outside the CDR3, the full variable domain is GAGVSQSPSNKVTEKGKDVELRCDPISGHTALYWYRQSLGQGLEFLIYFQGNSAPDKSGLPSDRFSAERTGGSVSTLTIQRTQQEDSAVYLCASSLRGFNSPLHFGNGTRLTVT.

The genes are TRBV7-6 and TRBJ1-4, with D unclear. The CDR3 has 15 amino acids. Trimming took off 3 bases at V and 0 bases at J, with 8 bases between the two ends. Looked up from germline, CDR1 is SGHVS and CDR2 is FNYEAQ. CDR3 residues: CASSFYPTTNEKLFF. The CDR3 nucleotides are TGTGCCAGCAGCTTCTATCCCACAACTAATGAAAAACTGTTTTTT.

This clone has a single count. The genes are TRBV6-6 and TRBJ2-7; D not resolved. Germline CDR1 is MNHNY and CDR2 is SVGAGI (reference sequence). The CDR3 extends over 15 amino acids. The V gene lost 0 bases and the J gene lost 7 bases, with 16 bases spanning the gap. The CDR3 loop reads CASSYSQATRSEQYF. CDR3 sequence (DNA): TGTGCCAGCAGTTACTCCCAGGCCACCCGTTCGGAGCAGTACTTC.

The CDR3 sequence is CASSPGGPPGWELFF. Written as DNA, the CDR3 is TGCGCCAGCAGCCCGGGGGGACCTCCTGGATGGGAGCTGTTTTTT. The chain couples TRBV5-1 to TRBJ2-2; TRBD2 matches 7 bases. The CDR3 runs 15 residues. The germline CDR1 and CDR2 sequences are SGHRS and YFSETQ. Trimming took 4 bases from V and 9 from J; bases not matched to a gene: 12.

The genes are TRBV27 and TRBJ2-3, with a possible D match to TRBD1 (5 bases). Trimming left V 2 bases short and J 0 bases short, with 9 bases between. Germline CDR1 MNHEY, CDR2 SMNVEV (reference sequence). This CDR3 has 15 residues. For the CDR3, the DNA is TGTGCCAGCAGTTTAGGGCAGGGAAGCACAGATACGCAGTATTTT. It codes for CASSLGQGSTDTQYF.

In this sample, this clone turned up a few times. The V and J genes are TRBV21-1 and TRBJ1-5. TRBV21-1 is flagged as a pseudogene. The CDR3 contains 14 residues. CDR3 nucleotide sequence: TGTGCCAGCAGCAAAGGTCCGGGCAATCAGCCCCAGCATTTT. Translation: CASSKGPGNQPQHF.